This TCR beta chain was obtained from a study of metastatic and nonmetastatic thyroid tumors. Study context: From malignant and benign thyroid patients, repertoires in blood and in tumor or nodule tissue were compared. Findings of the study overall: It was reportedly found that TCR beta diversity was significantly higher in malignant thyroid tumors than in benign nodules, a difference seen in both blood and tumor samples.

As regards this clone: Its antigen is unknown.

In the original processing: To classify distant metastasis in papillary thyroid cancer, a model was built from CDR3 differences across clinicopathological groups. Via MiXCR, TCRdb re-called the PCR reads. The V and J calls come from TCRdb's annotation, not from the publication. Of tens of thousands of clones listed, about 30% are singletons. This CDR3 has 14 amino acids. The germline V gene has CDR1 SEHNR and CDR2 FQNEAQ (reference sequence). The germline V and J ends were trimmed by 5 bases and 6 bases, with 11 bases remaining between them. Thyroid surgery was preceded by no treatment in any patient.

This sequence was found in a male donor with papillary thyroid cancer or a benign thyroid nodule (not recorded which). Some clones in this sample may be carry-over from other donors' samples. Sequenced material: blood. The chain links TRBV7-9 to TRBJ1-6; possibly TRBD1 for D (6 bases). The CDR3 region has the DNA TGTGCCAGCAGCATAGGACAGTTTAATTCACCCCTCCACTTT. Residues: CASSIGQFNSPLHF.